A selection of T cell receptor beta chains follows, all from one sample in a study of cytomegalovirus exposure and HLA in healthy donors. The repertoire was sequenced with immunoSEQ multiplex PCR; TCRdb's copy has only in-frame clones and lacks some. The table has about 160,000 clones, approximately 88% seen once. Source material: PBMCs. The receptors derive from a boy younger than 10 in good health and CMV-seronegative. The CDR3 runs from the conserved cysteine through the conserved F or W. A D gene is named only where the DNA matches it firmly. Only some rows state a clone size, as once, few, many or a class for expanded clones.

cdr3_length j_call clone_size d_call v_call cdr3_aa cdr3_nt
15 TRBJ2-1 NA TRBD2 TRBV11-3 CASSLGRGGYNEQFF TGTGCCAGCAGCTTAGGACGGGGGGGCTACAATGAGCAGTTCTTC
14 TRBJ2-7 NA NA TRBV4-1 CASSPTHPGYEQYF TGCGCCAGCAGCCCAACCCACCCAGGCTACGAGCAGTACTTC
16 TRBJ2-3 NA TRBD2 TRBV7-6 CASSLQGRGGTDTQYF TGTGCCAGCAGCCTTCAGGGGCGGGGGGGCACAGATACGCAGTATTTT
13 TRBJ2-5 NA NA TRBV19 CASSRDIQETQYF TGTGCCAGTAGTCGAGACATCCAAGAGACCCAGTACTTC
12 TRBJ2-4 NA NA TRBV7-9 CASSEPHHIQYF TGTGCCAGCAGCGAGCCCCATCACATTCAGTACTTC
16 TRBJ1-1 NA NA TRBV10-1 CASSESKYSGGTEAFF TGCGCCAGCAGTGAGTCGAAGTACTCGGGGGGCACTGAAGCTTTCTTT
14 TRBJ2-5 NA NA TRBV7-9 CASSLEWHKETQYF TGTGCCAGCAGCTTGGAGTGGCATAAAGAGACCCAGTACTTC
14 TRBJ1-2 NA NA TRBV15 CATSRGRVPDGYTF TGTGCCACCAGCAGAGGGAGGGTGCCGGATGGCTACACCTTC
14 TRBJ1-2 NA TRBD1 TRBV5-6 CASSRERGRRGYTF TGTGCCAGCAGCAGGGAAAGGGGGCGCAGAGGCTACACCTTC
17 TRBJ1-3 NA NA TRBV30 CAWSVAGDSLLGNTIYF TGTGCCTGGAGTGTAGCGGGTGACAGTCTCTTGGGAAACACCATATATTTT
14 TRBJ1-6 NA NA TRBV18 CASSPRGSNSPLHF TGTGCCAGCTCTCCCAGGGGAAGTAATTCACCCCTCCACTTT
19 TRBJ2-7 NA TRBD2 TRBV4-1 CASSQDYGTSGHSSYEQYF TGCGCCAGCAGCCAAGATTATGGGACTAGCGGGCATTCCAGCTACGAGCAGTACTTC
18 TRBJ1-5 NA NA TRBV4-3 CASSQDPWTPYSNQPQHF TGCGCCAGCAGCCAAGATCCGTGGACACCATATAGCAATCAGCCCCAGCATTTT
19 TRBJ2-7 few TRBD2 TRBV18 CASSNMSGVVSGRTYEQYF TGTGCCAGCTCAAACATGTCGGGGGTAGTTAGCGGGAGAACCTACGAGCAGTACTTC
15 TRBJ2-2 NA NA TRBV5-1 CASSLAAGNTGELFF TGCGCCAGCAGCTTGGCTGCGGGGAACACCGGGGAGCTGTTTTTT
16 TRBJ1-4 NA NA TRBV7-9 CASSLVVSGVGEKLFF TGTGCCAGCAGCTTAGTGGTTTCCGGGGTTGGTGAAAAACTGTTTTTT
15 TRBJ1-3 NA NA TRBV10-2 CASSARENSGNTIYF TGCGCCAGCAGTGCGAGGGAAAATAGTGGAAACACCATATATTTT
16 TRBJ2-3 once TRBD1 TRBV11-2 CASSSPGTGFTDTQYF TGTGCCAGCAGCTCCCCCGGGACAGGGTTTACAGATACGCAGTATTTT
14 TRBJ2-1 NA TRBD2 TRBV19 CASSSGRSYNEQFF TGTGCCAGTTCTAGCGGGAGGTCCTACAATGAGCAGTTCTTC
14 TRBJ2-2 NA NA TRBV5-1 CASSLVLGTGELFF TGCGCCAGCAGCTTGGTTCTAGGCACCGGGGAGCTGTTTTTT
13 TRBJ2-7 NA NA TRBV25-1 CASSDIQGYEQYF TGTGCCAGCAGTGATATACAGGGCTACGAGCAGTACTTC
15 TRBJ2-2 NA NA TRBV9 CASSEAGADTGELFF TGTGCCAGCAGCGAGGCGGGGGCGGACACCGGGGAGCTGTTTTTT
18 TRBJ2-7 NA TRBD2 TRBV7-8 CASRKGLAGGMWAYEQYF TGTGCCAGCAGAAAGGGACTAGCGGGAGGAATGTGGGCCTACGAGCAGTACTTC
14 TRBJ1-4 NA TRBD1 TRBV6-5 CASSKRTGYEKLFF TGTGCCAGCAGTAAAAGGACAGGGTATGAAAAACTGTTTTTT
17 TRBJ1-3 NA TRBD1 TRBV9 CASSVGVGQGAGNTIYF TGTGCCAGCAGCGTAGGAGTGGGCCAGGGGGCCGGAAACACCATATATTTT
15 TRBJ2-7 NA TRBD2 TRBV5-1 CASSLLAEAPYEQYF TGCGCCAGCAGCCTACTAGCGGAGGCCCCCTACGAGCAGTACTTC
14 TRBJ1-5 NA NA TRBV19 CASSLTGRYQPQHF TGTGCCAGTAGTTTAACAGGGCGGTATCAGCCCCAGCATTTT
19 TRBJ2-7 NA TRBD2 TRBV4-1 CASSQDYGTSGHSSYEQYF TGCGCCAGCAGCCAAGATTATGGGACTAGCGGGCATTCCAGCTACGAGCAGTACTTC